Listed here is a single TCR beta chain. Antigen unknown. This entry is derived from a study of cytomegalovirus exposure and HLA in healthy donors. V lost 2 bases, J lost 2 bases, and 8 bases stayed unmatched. The CDR3 runs to 17 residues. Germline V CDR1 and CDR2: SNHLY, FYNNEI. Here immunoSEQ multiplex PCR was the method, and the copy in TCRdb shows in-frame clones only, minus some. The sample consists of under 300,000 clones, roughly 90% of them appearing once. Whole-study findings and limits: The listing of roughly 160 TCR beta chains classed them as cytomegalovirus-associated.

Material: PBMCs. The chain links TRBV2 to TRBJ2-3; 9 bases fit TRBD2. This TCR was recovered from a woman aged 18-29 years in good health and CMV-seronegative. In nucleotides, the CDR3 is TGTGCCAGCAGTGAAATGGGACTAGCTAGAATCACAGATACGCAGTATTTT. Translating gives CASSEMGLARITDTQYF.